These 10 T cell receptor beta chains came from one sample sequenced in a study of cytomegalovirus exposure and HLA in healthy donors. 60 Vbeta and 13 Jbeta primers were used in PCR. Profiling relied on immunoSEQ multiplex PCR, and the TCRdb table lists in-frame clones only, not all of them. The sample includes approximately 150,000 clones, roughly 76% of them seen just once. The sequenced sample consisted of PBMCs. These receptors were taken from a woman between 45 and 60 years old in good health and CMV-seronegative.

This clone was counted once. This chain joins TRBV7-2 and TRBJ1-5; 10 positions agree with TRBD1. The CDR3 totals 15 residues. Per the germline V gene, CDR1 is SGHTA and CDR2 is FQGNSA. Unmatched junction bases numbered 4, after V lost 5 bases and J lost 3 bases. The CDR3 protein is CASSLGQGINQPQHF. CDR3 nucleotide sequence: TGTGCCAGCAGCCTGGGACAGGGGATCAATCAGCCCCAGCATTTT.

The chain combines TRBV7-3 with TRBJ2-1; 9 bases align to TRBD1. This CDR3 region has 14 residues. J lost 5 bases, V lost 5 bases, and 4 bases had no gene match. Germline loops: CDR1 SGHTA, CDR2 FQGTGA. The CDR3 DNA reads as TGTGCCAGCAGCCCGGGACAGGGTAACAATGAGCAGTTCTTC. This translates into CASSPGQGNNEQFF.

The chain joins TRBV7-2 to TRBJ2-2; tentative D call: TRBD1 (5 bases). Trimming took 0 bases from V and 5 from J, leaving 13 bases between them. This CDR3 is 16 amino acids long. Germline V lookup: CDR1 SGHTA, CDR2 FQGNSA. CDR3: CASSLALRVVTGELFF. CDR3 nucleotide sequence: TGTGCCAGCAGCTTAGCGCTCAGGGTGGTAACCGGGGAGCTGTTTTTT.

The V and J genes are TRBV5-4 and TRBJ2-7, with 7 bases aligning to TRBD1. The CDR3 is 14 amino acids. Germline V gives CDR1 SGHNT, CDR2 YYREEE (reference sequence). Trimming removed 3 bases from V and 4 bases from J; junction bases left unmatched: 7. For the CDR3, the DNA is TGTGCCAGCAGCTCTACAGGGGAGTGGTACGAGCAGTACTTC. This encodes CASSSTGEWYEQYF.

This clone came up once. This chain uses TRBV12-5 with TRBJ1-2; 9 bases agree with TRBD1. J lost 4 bases, V lost 1 base, and 13 bases had no gene match. The length of the CDR3 is 18 residues. CDR1 and CDR2 from the germline V gene are LGHNT and FRNRAP. The CDR3 bases are TGTGCTAGTGGTTTGGCCGGGGACAGGGCTCACTGGGGCTATGGCTACACCTTC. It codes for CASGLAGDRAHWGYGYTF.

The chain uses TRBV6-5 and TRBJ1-5; D is unresolved. CDR3 length equals 13 residues. V was clipped by 2 bases and J by 4 bases, with 6 bases between them. From germline, CDR1 is MNHEY and CDR2 SVGAGI. As DNA, the CDR3 is TGTGCCAGCAGTTACCGAGATAATCAGCCCCAGCATTTT. It encodes CASSYRDNQPQHF.

In this sample, this clone turned up once. The chain uses TRBV2 and TRBJ2-1; 7 bases match TRBD2. Trimming at V came to 6 bases and at J to 9 bases, leaving 11 bases not matched to a gene. Germline V gene sequence: CDR1 SNHLY, CDR2 FYNNEI. CDR3 size: 14 residues. For the CDR3, the DNA is TGTGCCAGCAGCATTACTGCGGGGGAGAGTGAGCAGTTCTTC. Encoded protein: CASSITAGESEQFF.

As DNA, the CDR3 is TGTGCCAGCAGCTTAGATGGGAGTGGCTACACCTTC. Translating gives CASSLDGSGYTF. This chain connects TRBV11-2 to TRBJ1-2, with D unclear. Per germline, CDR1 SGHAT and CDR2 FQNNGV. Trimming left V 0 bases short and J 7 bases short, with 6 bases between. The CDR3 length is 12 residues.

The chain uses TRBV4-3 and TRBJ2-5; TRBD2 aligns across 11 bases. The germline V gene encodes CDR1 LGHNA and CDR2 YSLEER. The CDR3 totals 16 residues. V shed 1 base and J 1 base; nucleotides not matched to a gene: 2. The CDR3 loop is CASSQGLAGGQETQYF. In DNA, the CDR3 is TGCGCCAGCAGCCAAGGTCTAGCGGGGGGCCAAGAGACCCAGTACTTC.

This chain links TRBV5-1 with TRBJ1-1; D is unresolved. Trimming removed 4 bases from V and 0 bases from J, with 10 bases in between. Germline V gives CDR1 SGHRS, CDR2 YFSETQ. This CDR3 has 14 residues. CDR3 protein: CASSRGDMNTEAFF. The CDR3 DNA sequence: TGCGCCAGCAGCCGCGGCGATATGAACACTGAAGCTTTCTTT.